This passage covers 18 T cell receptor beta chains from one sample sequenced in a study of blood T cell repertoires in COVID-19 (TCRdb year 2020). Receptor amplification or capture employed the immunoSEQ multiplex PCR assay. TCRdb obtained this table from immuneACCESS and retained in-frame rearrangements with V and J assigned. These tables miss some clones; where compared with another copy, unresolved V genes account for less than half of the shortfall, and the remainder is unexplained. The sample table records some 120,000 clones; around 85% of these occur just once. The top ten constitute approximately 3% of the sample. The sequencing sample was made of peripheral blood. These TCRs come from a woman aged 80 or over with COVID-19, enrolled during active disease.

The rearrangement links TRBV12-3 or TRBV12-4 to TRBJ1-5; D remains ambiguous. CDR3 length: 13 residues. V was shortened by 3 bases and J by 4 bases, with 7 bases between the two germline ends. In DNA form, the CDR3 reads TGTGCCAGCAGTTTGCGGGAAAATCAGCCCCAGCATTTT. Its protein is CASSLRENQPQHF.

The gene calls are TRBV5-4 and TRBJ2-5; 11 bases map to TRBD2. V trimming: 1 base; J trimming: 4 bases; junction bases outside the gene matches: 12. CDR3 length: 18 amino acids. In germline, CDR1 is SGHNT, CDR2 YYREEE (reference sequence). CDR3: CASSLLLAGVSSLETQYF. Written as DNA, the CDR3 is TGTGCCAGCAGCTTGTTACTAGCGGGAGTTTCGTCGTTAGAGACCCAGTACTTC.

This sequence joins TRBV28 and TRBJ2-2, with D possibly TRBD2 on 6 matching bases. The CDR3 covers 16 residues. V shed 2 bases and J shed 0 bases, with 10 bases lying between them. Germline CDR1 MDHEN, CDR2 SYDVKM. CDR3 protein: CASSLLGGANTGELFF. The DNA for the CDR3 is TGTGCCAGCAGTTTACTAGGCGGGGCGAACACCGGGGAGCTGTTTTTT.

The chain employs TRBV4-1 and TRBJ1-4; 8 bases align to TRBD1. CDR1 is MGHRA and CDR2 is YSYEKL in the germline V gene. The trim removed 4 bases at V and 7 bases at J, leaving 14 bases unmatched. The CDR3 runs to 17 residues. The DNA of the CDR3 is TGCGCCAGCAGCCGAGAGGGAAACAGGGGGTTGAGTGAAAAACTGTTTTTT. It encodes CASSREGNRGLSEKLFF.

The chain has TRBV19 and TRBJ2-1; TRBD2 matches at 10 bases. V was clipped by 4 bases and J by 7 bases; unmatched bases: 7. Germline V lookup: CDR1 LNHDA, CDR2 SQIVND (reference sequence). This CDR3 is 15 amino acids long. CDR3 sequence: CASSRPSGRRNEQFF. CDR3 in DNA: TGTGCCAGTAGTAGACCTAGCGGGAGACGAAATGAGCAGTTCTTC.

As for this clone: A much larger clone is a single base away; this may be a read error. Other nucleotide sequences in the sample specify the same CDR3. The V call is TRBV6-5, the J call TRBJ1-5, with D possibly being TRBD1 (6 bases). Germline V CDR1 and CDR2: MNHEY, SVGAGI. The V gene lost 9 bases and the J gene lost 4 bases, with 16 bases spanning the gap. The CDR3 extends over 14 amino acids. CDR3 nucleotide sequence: TGTGCCAGTTCCACGGACAGTAGTAATCAGCCCCAGCATTTT. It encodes CASSTDSSNQPQHF.

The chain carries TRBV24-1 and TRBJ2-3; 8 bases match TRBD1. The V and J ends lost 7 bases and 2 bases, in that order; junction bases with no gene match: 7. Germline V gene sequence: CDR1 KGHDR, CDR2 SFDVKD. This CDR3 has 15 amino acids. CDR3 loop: CATRPGRGLTDTQYF. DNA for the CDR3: TGTGCCACCAGGCCCGGCAGGGGGCTCACAGATACGCAGTATTTT.

The CDR3 DNA is TGCGCCAGCACGACTAGCGGCACAGATACGCAGTATTTT. This gives the protein CASTTSGTDTQYF. This chain uses TRBV5-1 with TRBJ2-3; 8 bases align to TRBD2. After removal of 6 bases from V and 1 base from J, the junction contained 1 base not matched to a gene. This CDR3 contains 13 residues. The germline V gene has CDR1 SGHRS and CDR2 YFSETQ.

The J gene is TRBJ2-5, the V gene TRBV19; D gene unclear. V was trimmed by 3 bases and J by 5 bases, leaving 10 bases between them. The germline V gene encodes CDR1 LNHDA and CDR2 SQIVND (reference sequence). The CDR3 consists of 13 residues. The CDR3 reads CASSMTTPETQYF. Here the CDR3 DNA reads TGTGCCAGTAGTATGACAACGCCGGAGACCCAGTACTTC.

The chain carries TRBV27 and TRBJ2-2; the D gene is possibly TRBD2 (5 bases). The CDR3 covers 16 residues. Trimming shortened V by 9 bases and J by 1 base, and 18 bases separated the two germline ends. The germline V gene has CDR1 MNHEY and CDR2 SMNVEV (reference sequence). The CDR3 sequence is CASKLRGLVNTGELFF. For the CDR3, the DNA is TGTGCCAGTAAGTTGAGAGGACTGGTGAACACCGGGGAGCTGTTTTTT.

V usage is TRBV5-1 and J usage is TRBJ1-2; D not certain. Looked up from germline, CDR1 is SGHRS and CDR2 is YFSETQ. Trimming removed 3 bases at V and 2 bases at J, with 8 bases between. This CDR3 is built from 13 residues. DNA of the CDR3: TGCGCCAGCAGCTCGGGAGGAAACTATGGCTACACCTTC. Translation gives CASSSGGNYGYTF.

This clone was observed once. CDR3 DNA: TGTGCCAGCAGCTTAGGTGCGAAGGAGACCCAGTACTTC. Translating gives CASSLGAKETQYF. V is TRBV11-2 and J is TRBJ2-5; no definite D call. Trimming removed 1 base at V and 5 bases at J, with 8 bases between. The CDR3 totals 13 residues. Germline assignment: CDR1 SGHAT and CDR2 FQNNGV. Drawing the rest from reference TRBV11-2 and TRBJ2-5, the complete variable domain is EAGVAQSPRYKIIEKRQSVAFWCNPISGHATLYWYQQILGQGPKLLIQFQNNGVVDDSQLPKDRFSAERLKGVDSTLKIQPAKLEDSAVYLCASSLGAKETQYFGPGTRLLVL.

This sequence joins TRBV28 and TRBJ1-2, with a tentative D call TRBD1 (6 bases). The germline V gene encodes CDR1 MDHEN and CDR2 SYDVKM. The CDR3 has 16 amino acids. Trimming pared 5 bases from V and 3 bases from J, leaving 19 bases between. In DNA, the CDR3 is TGTGCCAGCAGTAACCCCCCGACAGGTATTGACTATGGCTACACCTTC. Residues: CASSNPPTGIDYGYTF.

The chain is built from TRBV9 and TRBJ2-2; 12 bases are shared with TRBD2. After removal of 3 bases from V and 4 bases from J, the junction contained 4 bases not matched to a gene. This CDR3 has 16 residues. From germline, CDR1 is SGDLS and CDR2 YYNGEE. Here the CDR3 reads CASSDLAGGGTGELFF. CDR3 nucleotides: TGTGCCAGCAGCGACCTAGCGGGAGGGGGCACCGGGGAGCTGTTTTTT. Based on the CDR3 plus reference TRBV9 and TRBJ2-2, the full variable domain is DSGVTQTPKHLITATGQRVTLRCSPRSGDLSVYWYQQSLDQGLQFLIQYYNGEERAKGNILERFSAQQFPDLHSELNLSSLELGDSALYFCASSDLAGGGTGELFFGEGSRLTVL.

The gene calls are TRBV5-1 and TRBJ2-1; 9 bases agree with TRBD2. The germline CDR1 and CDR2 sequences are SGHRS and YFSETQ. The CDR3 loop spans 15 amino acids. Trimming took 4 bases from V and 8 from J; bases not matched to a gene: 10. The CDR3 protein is CASSISGSVGYEQFF. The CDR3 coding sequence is TGCGCCAGCAGCATTAGCGGGAGCGTTGGGTATGAGCAGTTCTTC.

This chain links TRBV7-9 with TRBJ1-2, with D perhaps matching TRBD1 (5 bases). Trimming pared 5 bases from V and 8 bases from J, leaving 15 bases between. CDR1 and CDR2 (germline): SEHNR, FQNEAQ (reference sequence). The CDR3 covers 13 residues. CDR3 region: CASSRDSNLGYTF. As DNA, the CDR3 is TGTGCCAGCAGCCGAGACAGTAATTTAGGCTACACCTTC.

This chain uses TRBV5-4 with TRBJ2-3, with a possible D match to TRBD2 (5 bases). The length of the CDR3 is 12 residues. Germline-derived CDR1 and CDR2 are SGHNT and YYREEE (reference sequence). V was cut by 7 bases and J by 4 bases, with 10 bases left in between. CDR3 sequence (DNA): TGTGCCAGCTCGGGAAGCGCAGATACGCAGTATTTT. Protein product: CASSGSADTQYF.

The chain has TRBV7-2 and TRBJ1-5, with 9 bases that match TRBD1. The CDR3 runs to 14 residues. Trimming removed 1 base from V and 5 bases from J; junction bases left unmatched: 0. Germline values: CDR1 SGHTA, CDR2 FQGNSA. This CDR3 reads CASSLGDRDQPQHF. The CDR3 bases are TGTGCCAGCAGCTTAGGGGACAGGGATCAGCCCCAGCATTTT. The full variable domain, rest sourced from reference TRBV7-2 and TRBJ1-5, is GAGVSQSPSNKVTEKGKDVELRCDPISGHTALYWYRQSLGQGLEFLIYFQGNSAPDKSGLPSDRFSAERTGGSVSTLTIQRTQQEDSAVYLCASSLGDRDQPQHFGDGTRLSIL.